Below, one T cell receptor (beta chain) is given with its context. What it binds is not known. The time point here: week 35, safety follow-up. Alongside topical imiquimod, each dose of vaccine comprised 300 ug of mutant IDH1 20-mer peptide. This sample stems from a study of a mutant IDH1 vaccine in newly diagnosed glioma. The overall study: Vaccination started 4-6 weeks after radiotherapy alone, or with temozolomide cycles.

Study-level findings and limits: There seemed to be no relation between pseudoprogression and changes in top peripheral T cell clonotypes.

This table comes from immunoSEQ multiplex PCR, and its TCRdb copy is limited to in-frame clones, with some not included. The sample has about 33,000 clones, 82% seen once; the top ten hold roughly 7.1%. The sequenced sample was PBMCs, obtained from a glioma patient whose treatment included an IDH1 peptide vaccine. This receptor was taken from a woman aged 18-29 years with glioma.

CDR3 in DNA: TGTGCCAGCAGCTCCTCCCAAAGTGGGGTCGCTGGAAACACCATATATTTT. Translated: CASSSSQSGVAGNTIYF. The genes are TRBV9 and TRBJ1-3; D gene unclear. The CDR3 spans 17 residues. Trimming cost V 4 bases and J 2 bases, with 19 bases left between them. Germline CDR1 SGDLS, CDR2 YYNGEE.